These 7 T cell receptor beta chains share one sample of origin, sequenced in a study of siplizumab effects on memory and regulatory T cells. The assay was immunoSEQ multiplex PCR, and TCRdb's table has in-frame clones only and misses some. The sample yields fewer than 110,000 clones, around nine tenths seen once. The sequenced material came from non-Treg CD4+ T cells sorted from blood. These receptor sequences come from a human donor in good health.

CDR3 region: CASRNVGAVYEQYF. CDR3 bases: TGTGCCAGCAGAAACGTGGGAGCCGTCTACGAGCAGTACTTC. The chain links TRBV5-5 to TRBJ2-7; maybe TRBD2 (5 bases). CDR1 and CDR2 from the germline V gene are SGHKS and YYEKEE (reference sequence). With 5 bases removed from V and 3 bases from J, the gap between germline ends came to 15 bases. The CDR3 is 14 residues long.

The V gene is TRBV5-6, the J gene TRBJ1-1; 8 positions match TRBD1. CDR1 and CDR2 (germline): SGHDT, YYEEEE. V was pared by 2 bases and J by 6 bases, with 3 bases of the junction left unmatched. This CDR3 contains 13 residues. The CDR3 loop is CASSFDRGAEAFF. The DNA for the CDR3 is TGTGCCAGCAGCTTTGACAGGGGCGCTGAAGCTTTCTTT.

The rearrangement links TRBV19 to TRBJ2-2, with TRBD1 matching 9 bases. This CDR3 spans 16 amino acids. Unmatched junction bases numbered 8, after V lost 4 bases and J lost 5 bases. Germline assignment: CDR1 LNHDA and CDR2 SQIVND (reference sequence). In DNA form, the CDR3 reads TGTGCCAGTAGTAAAGGGACAGGGCAAATAACCGGGGAGCTGTTTTTT. Translating it yields CASSKGTGQITGELFF.

V gene TRBV7-2 combines with J gene TRBJ1-3, with D possibly TRBD1 on 5 matching bases. V was trimmed by 0 bases and J by 8 bases, leaving 17 bases between them. CDR1 and CDR2 (germline): SGHTA, FQGNSA. This CDR3 region has 16 residues. CDR3 DNA sequence: TGTGCCAGCAGCTTAGCAGGGACGCATGGGGCGGACACCATATATTTT. Translating it yields CASSLAGTHGADTIYF. Variable domain in full (rest from reference TRBV7-2 and TRBJ1-3): GAGVSQSPSNKVTEKGKDVELRCDPISGHTALYWYRQSLGQGLEFLIYFQGNSAPDKSGLPSDRFSAERTGGSVSTLTIQRTQQEDSAVYLCASSLAGTHGADTIYFGEGSWLTVV.

The V and J genes are TRBV30 and TRBJ2-7, with a weak D call TRBD1 (6 bases). Germline loops: CDR1 GTSNPN, CDR2 SVGIG (reference sequence). V gave up 3 bases and J gave up 9 bases, with 15 bases separating them. The CDR3 has 12 amino acids. CDR3 DNA sequence: TGTGCCTGGAGACCCTATGACAGGCCGCAGTACTTC. Its translation: CAWRPYDRPQYF.

V is TRBV7-2 and J is TRBJ2-2; TRBD2 matches 11 bases. Germline CDR1 SGHTA, CDR2 FQGNSA. Trimming removed 5 bases from V and 4 bases from J; junction bases left unmatched: 9. The CDR3 covers 17 residues. The CDR3 nucleotides are TGTGCCAGCAGCCTTTCGACTAGCGGGACGAGCACCGGGGAGCTGTTTTTT. Protein sequence: CASSLSTSGTSTGELFF.

V gene TRBV18 combines with J gene TRBJ2-6; TRBD1 agrees at 7 bases. Germline V gene data show CDR1 as KGHSH and CDR2 as LQKENI. J was trimmed by 0 bases and V by 3 bases; bases with no gene match: 2. The CDR3 has 16 amino acids. CDR3 bases: TGTGCCAGCTCACCTAGGGACAGCTCTGGGGCCAACGTCCTGACTTTC. This sequence encodes CASSPRDSSGANVLTF. The full variable domain, completed using reference TRBV18 and TRBJ2-6, is NAGVMQNPRHLVRRRGQEARLRCSPMKGHSHVYWYRQLPEEGLKFMVYLQKENIIDESGMPKERFSAEFPKEGPSILRIQQVVRGDSAAYFCASSPRDSSGANVLTFGAGSRLTVL.